The 6 T cell receptor beta chains given below trace back to one sample, sequenced in a study of blood T cell repertoires in COVID-19. TCRdb keeps only in-frame clones here, not all; method: immunoSEQ multiplex PCR. This table holds around 130,000 clones, 84% found once. Sequenced sample: PBMCs or T cells enriched from blood (not recorded which). These receptors were collected from a woman aged 25 to 39 who had recovered from COVID-19.

This chain connects TRBV6-2 or TRBV6-3 to TRBJ1-1; unclear D gene. The V end lost 5 bases, the J end lost 1 base, and 14 bases lay between the germline ends. Germline lookup yields CDR1 MNHEY and CDR2 SVGEGT. This CDR3 has 15 amino acids. DNA of the CDR3: TGTGCCAGCAGTCGCCCCTTCAGAGGGAACACTGAAGCTTTCTTT. It specifies CASSRPFRGNTEAFF.

V is TRBV7-2 and J is TRBJ2-3; no clear D. The CDR3 has 14 residues. The V and J ends lost 4 bases and 4 bases respectively, with 12 bases between them. The germline CDR1 and CDR2 sequences are SGHTA and FQGNSA. CDR3 nucleotides: TGTGCCAGCAGCTCGATTACAGTCCCAGATACGCAGTATTTT. Translated, it gives CASSSITVPDTQYF.

As DNA, the CDR3 is TGTGCCAGCAGTCGGGGGACGAGGCACACCGGGGAGCTGTTTTTT. Its translation: CASSRGTRHTGELFF. The rearrangement uses TRBV7-2 and TRBJ2-2; D might be TRBD2 (6 bases). This CDR3 contains 15 residues. Germline CDR1 and CDR2: SGHTA and FQGNSA. Deletions cut 6 bases from V and 3 bases from J, with 14 bases between.

This chain links TRBV5-1 with TRBJ2-3; 13 bases are shared with TRBD2. Trimming took 5 bases from V and 5 from J; bases not matched to a gene: 2. This CDR3 spans 14 amino acids. CDR1 SGHRS and CDR2 YFSETQ come from the germline V gene. DNA of the CDR3: TGCGCCAGCAGTCGACTAGCGGGAGGAGATACGCAGTATTTT. Residues: CASSRLAGGDTQYF.

This clone has just one count. The V gene is TRBV13, the J gene TRBJ2-3; 10 nucleotides match TRBD2. In germline, CDR1 is PRHDT, CDR2 FYEKMQ (reference sequence). The CDR3 covers 17 residues. V lost 5 bases to trimming and J lost 3 bases; unmatched junction nucleotides: 11. The CDR3 protein is CASSPLKLAGSTDTQYF. The CDR3 nucleotides are TGTGCCAGCAGCCCTCTAAAACTAGCGGGAAGTACAGATACGCAGTATTTT.

The genes are TRBV5-1 and TRBJ1-3; possibly TRBD1 for D (6 bases). Trimming pared 5 bases from V and 0 bases from J, leaving 9 bases between. Germline lookup yields CDR1 SGHRS and CDR2 YFSETQ. The CDR3 sequence is 14 residues long. The CDR3 region has the DNA TGCGCCAGCAGGGACAGCTCCTCTGGAAACACCATATATTTT. Amino acids: CASRDSSSGNTIYF.